The sequence of this T cell receptor (beta chain) was determined in a study of T cells after yellow fever vaccination. Broader study findings: Clones from primary vaccination mostly reappeared after the booster (around 96% CD4, around 90% CD8). Overlap between CD4 and CD8 compartments was detected for a small share of clonotypes.

The CDR3 totals 16 residues. The germline gives CDR1 SGHTA, CDR2 FQGNSA. Trimming at V came to 5 bases and at J to 6 bases, leaving 12 bases not matched to a gene. TCRdb reanalysed the 5' RACE reads using MiXCR and keeps one entry per CDR3 protein. The sample consists of 200,000 to 300,000 distinct CDR3 sequences, 10% to 15% of them appearing once. The sample holds many counts of this clonotype. Its specificity is unknown. The receptor comes from a man aged 25 to 40 who received the YFV17D yellow fever vaccine. Sequenced here: CD4+ T cells sorted from PBMCs, sampled 45 days after the yellow fever booster vaccination. This chain links TRBV7-2 with TRBJ2-4, with TRBD2 matching over 8 bases. The CDR3 loop is CASSPQAQRELNIQYF. CDR3 in DNA: TGTGCCAGCAGCCCGCAGGCCCAGCGGGAGTTAAACATTCAGTACTTC.